This T cell receptor (beta chain) was captured in a study of vaccination and CD4 T cells after COVID-19. V was trimmed by 8 bases and J by 2 bases, leaving 16 bases between them. The CDR3 is made up of 15 amino acids. The germline CDR1 and CDR2 sequences are LNHNV and YYDKDF (reference sequence). This clonotype has more than one count but fewer than ten. Its antigen is still unknown. Treatment given: roughly ten-day PBMC culture with coronavirus spike peptide pools or control peptides (ViraFEST assay). ViraFEST expanded antigen-specific T cells with peptide pools, then sequenced TCRs. Sequencing of cultured CD4+ T cell DNA used the Oncomine TCR Beta short-read assay. TCRdb used MiXCR to reprocess the PCR reads, holding one entry per CDR3 protein. Among tens of thousands of distinct CDR3 sequences listed, around 48% were seen once.

The sample consisted of CD4+ T cells from blood, cultured in vitro. V gene TRBV15 combines with J gene TRBJ1-5; D ambiguous. The sequence came from a human donor who had recovered from COVID-19. The CDR3 spells CATERREVGNQPQHF. CDR3 sequence (DNA): TGTGCCACCGAGAGGCGGGAGGTGGGCAATCAGCCCCAGCATTTT.